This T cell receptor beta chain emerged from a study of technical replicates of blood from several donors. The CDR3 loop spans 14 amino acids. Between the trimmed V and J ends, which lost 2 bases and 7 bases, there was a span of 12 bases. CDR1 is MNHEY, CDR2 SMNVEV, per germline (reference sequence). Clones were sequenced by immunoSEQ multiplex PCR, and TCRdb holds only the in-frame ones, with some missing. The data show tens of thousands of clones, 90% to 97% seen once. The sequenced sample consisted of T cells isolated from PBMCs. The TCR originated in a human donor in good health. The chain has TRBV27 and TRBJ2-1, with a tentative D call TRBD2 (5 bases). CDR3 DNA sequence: TGTGCCAGCAGTTTAATGAGGGAGTTAAATGAGCAGTTCTTC. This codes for CASSLMRELNEQFF.